The following is a T cell receptor beta chain sequence with its context. Its antigen is not yet known. Base qualities are missing; no much larger clone stands one base away. This entry is derived from a study of blood T cell repertoires in COVID-19 (dated by TCRdb to the early 2020s). About the full investigation: Collaborator samples came from the United States, Italy and Spain and covered acute and convalescent phases of COVID-19. The material from the prospective study consisted of cDNA or gDNA derived from T cells, B-cell-depleted T cells, or PBMCs. Subjects who had been exposed to COVID-19, were actively infected with it, or had recovered from it provided the deeply sampled blood TCRbeta repertoires that made up the dataset. The repertoires were released in a freely available public database meant as a resource for research on the immune response to SARS-CoV-2. The samples were drawn from two sources: the first 160 participants of the ongoing ImmuneRACE study, and fewer than 1,500 subjects contributed by 6 global collaborators. Nearly every sample came with metadata listing a de-identified subject ID, COVID-19 status, age in years and sex. Where available, HLA class I and class II types were taken from metadata supplied by the sample provider and were not determined by assay-based typing. Findings and caveats that apply to the study as a whole: The amount of clinical and demographic metadata varied by source and participant and was provided uncurated.

Whole blood was collected in K2EDTA tubes by collaborating institutions according to the institutions' own protocols. For TCRbeta analysis, collaborators shipped samples in one of three forms: frozen whole blood, isolated PBMCs, or DNA extracted from either of those sample types. The germline V gene sets CDR1 to MNHEY and CDR2 to SVGEGT. The CDR3 starts with the cysteine, ends with the phenylalanine, and has 18 residues. Only the CDR3 DNA stays, 54 bases, in frame from base 1. V loses 2 bases at its end and J loses 8 bases; junction bases beyond the gene matches: 11. TCRbeta CDR3 regions were amplified from genomic DNA using the immunoSEQ Assay, a bias-controlled multiplex PCR. In the original analysis: The number of nucleated cells in each sample was estimated by amplification of reference gene primers within the assay. To quantify the absolute abundance of each unique TCRbeta CDR3 rearrangement, sequence reads were collapsed and filtered. For each sample, productive Simpson clonality was calculated by taking the square root of Simpson's diversity index across productive rearrangements. TCRdb mirrors the immuneACCESS table, restricted to in-frame sequences. Some clones are absent from its copies; in checked studies, under half trace to an unresolved V gene, and the reason for the others is unknown. The DNA was the basis for D and trimming; V, J and clone size are from that table. The sample profile shows about 56,000 clones; roughly 90% of them were found once. Of the sample, around 18% is held by the ten largest clones.

The sample consisted of peripheral blood. Recombination joined TRBV6-2 or TRBV6-3 with TRBJ2-1, and TRBD2 aligns with 14 junction nucleotides. The clonotype originates from a human donor in a cohort sampled during active COVID-19. The CDR3 region: CASSYRPRLAGGLDEQFF. The nucleotides are TGTGCCAGCAGTTACCGACCGAGACTAGCGGGGGGGCTCGATGAGCAGTTCTTC.